This T cell receptor (beta chain) originates from a study of T cell changes during pregnancy in multiple sclerosis (dated by TCRdb to the late 2010s). Regarding the complete study: The study examined how the T cell repertoire changed over the course of pregnancy in women with multiple sclerosis.

Library creation used the immunoSEQ multiplex PCR assay. TCRdb carries this immuneACCESS record with in-frame sequences only. Its versions omit some clonotypes, under half of them owing to an unresolved V gene in the studies checked, with the rest unexplained. Here the sample has tens of thousands of clones; approximately 94% occur a single time. The ten largest account for over 0.55% of the sample. A remark on this clone: This clone's antigen is unknown. No qualities accompany the bases; no much larger clone lies one base away.

The CDR3 covers 18 residues, taking in both the cysteine and the phenylalanine. Only the CDR3 part of the read is kept: 54 bases, read in frame from the first base. The germline V gene yields SGHVS for CDR1 and FQNEAQ for CDR2. Germline trimming: 1 base from V, 0 bases from J; junction bases outside gene matches: 7. The sequence came from a female donor with multiple sclerosis, enrolled in a pregnancy study. Rearrangement joined TRBV7-8 to TRBJ1-4, with 8 central nucleotides matching TRBD1. This sample comprised CD4+ T cells from peripheral blood mononuclear cells, obtained in the third trimester of pregnancy. The CDR3 loop reads CASSLDGRGHATNEKLFF. The sequence in DNA is TGTGCCAGCAGCTTAGATGGCAGGGGGCATGCAACTAATGAAAAACTGTTTTTT.